This T cell receptor (beta chain) was sequenced for a study of blood T cell repertoires in COVID-19. Study overall: Some COVID-19 samples were acute and others convalescent; all came from the United States, Italy and Spain.

There are 15 residues in the CDR3. With 5 bases clipped from V and 3 bases from J, the junction kept 8 bases outside the gene matches. Germline V lookup: CDR1 SGHTA, CDR2 FQGTGA. TCRdb's table, derived via immunoSEQ multiplex PCR, lists solely in-frame clones and lacks some. Here the sample spans about 67,000 clones, 70% to 90% being singletons. J is TRBJ1-2 and V is TRBV7-3; the match to TRBD1 covers 8 bases. Sequenced: peripheral blood. The sequence derives from a man aged 45-65 years with active COVID-19. CDR3 residues: CASSIPDRDHYGYTF. The DNA of the CDR3 is TGTGCCAGCAGCATACCGGACAGGGATCACTATGGCTACACCTTC.